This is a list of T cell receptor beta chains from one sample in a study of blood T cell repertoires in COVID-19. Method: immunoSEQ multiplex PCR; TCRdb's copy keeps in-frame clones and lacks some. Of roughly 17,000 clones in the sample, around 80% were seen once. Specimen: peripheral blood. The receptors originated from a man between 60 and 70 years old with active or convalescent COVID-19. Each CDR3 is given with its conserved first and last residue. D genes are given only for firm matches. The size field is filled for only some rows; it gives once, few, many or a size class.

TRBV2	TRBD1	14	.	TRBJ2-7	CASSRQGAQGEQYF	TGTGCCAGCAGTCGACAGGGGGCGCAGGGAGAGCAGTACTTC
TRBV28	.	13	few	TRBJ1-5	CASSPPLYQPQHF	TGTGCCAGCAGTCCCCCTCTCTATCAGCCCCAGCATTTT
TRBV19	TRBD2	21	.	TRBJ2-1	CASSIDIGTSGYTISYNEQFF	TGTGCCAGTAGTATAGATATAGGGACTAGCGGGTATACTATCTCCTACAATGAGCAGTTCTTC
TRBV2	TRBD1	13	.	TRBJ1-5	CASTGQGDQPQHF	TGTGCCAGCACGGGACAGGGGGATCAGCCCCAGCATTTT
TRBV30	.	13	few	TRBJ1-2	CAWSVQGTYGYTF	TGTGCCTGGAGTGTACAGGGCACTTATGGCTACACCTTC
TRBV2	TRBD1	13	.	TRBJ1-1	CASRNRGNTEAFF	TGTGCCAGCAGGAACAGGGGGAACACTGAAGCTTTCTTT
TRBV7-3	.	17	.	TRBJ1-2	CASSLMGPGGGDYGYTF	TGTGCCAGCAGCTTAATGGGGCCGGGCGGGGGAGACTATGGCTACACCTTC
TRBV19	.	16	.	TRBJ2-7	CASSPYPRRTGYEQYF	TGTGCCAGTAGCCCCTACCCCCGAAGAACAGGCTACGAGCAGTACTTC
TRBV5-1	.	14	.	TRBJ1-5	CASSPDSLNQPQHF	TGCGCCAGCAGCCCGGACAGCCTCAATCAGCCCCAGCATTTT
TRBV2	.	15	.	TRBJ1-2	CASSEVSFEIYGYTF	TGTGCCAGCAGTGAAGTTTCGTTCGAGATCTATGGCTACACCTTC
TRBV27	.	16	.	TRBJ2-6	CASSVVRSSGANVLTF	TGTGCCAGCAGTGTCGTGCGGAGCTCTGGGGCCAACGTCCTGACTTTC
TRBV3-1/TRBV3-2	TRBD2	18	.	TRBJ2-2	CASSQEGVAGTNTGELFF	TGTGCCAGCAGCCAAGAAGGAGTAGCGGGGACTAACACCGGGGAGCTGTTTTTT
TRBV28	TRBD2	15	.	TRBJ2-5	CASRGDGGARETQYF	TGTGCCAGCAGAGGGGACGGGGGGGCCAGGGAGACCCAGTACTTC